This is a list of T cell receptor beta chains from one sample in a study of technical replicates of blood from several donors. Generated by immunoSEQ multiplex PCR, the TCRdb table keeps only in-frame clones and is missing some. Among around 76,000 clones, approximately 98% were seen once, and the ten largest hold 0.22%. Sequenced input: T cells isolated from PBMCs. Receptor source: a human donor in good health. Both conserved end residues are trimmed from each CDR3. D genes are given only for firm matches.

D: TRBD1; V: TRBV5-6; J: TRBJ1-5; CDR3: ASSLGTGDQPQH
D: .; V: TRBV29-1; J: TRBJ2-2; CDR3: SVAQYTGELF
D: .; V: TRBV5-1; J: TRBJ1-4; CDR3: ASSLASGATNEKLF
D: .; V: TRBV4-2; J: TRBJ1-2; CDR3: ASSQEFLPPGYT
D: .; V: TRBV2; J: TRBJ2-5; CDR3: ASSGGGNRQETQY
D: TRBD1; V: TRBV11-3; J: TRBJ2-7; CDR3: ASSLAGQAYEQY
D: .; V: TRBV7-9; J: TRBJ2-1; CDR3: ASSQGNEQF
D: TRBD1; V: TRBV4-2; J: TRBJ2-7; CDR3: ASSQETGMLSEQY
D: TRBD2; V: TRBV13; J: TRBJ2-3; CDR3: ASSLVEREFTDTQY
D: TRBD1; V: TRBV29-1; J: TRBJ2-4; CDR3: SVGQGKNIQY
D: .; V: TRBV5-5; J: TRBJ1-5; CDR3: ASSQWQQPQH
D: .; V: TRBV5-6; J: TRBJ2-1; CDR3: ASSLDTRETKF
D: TRBD1; V: TRBV27; J: TRBJ2-5; CDR3: ASRDRGLYQETQY
D: .; V: TRBV4-3; J: TRBJ1-3; CDR3: ASSRLTGTGDTIY
D: TRBD1; V: TRBV28; J: TRBJ2-3; CDR3: ASNRDRATDTQY
D: .; V: TRBV28; J: TRBJ1-5; CDR3: ASSSDSRRNQPQH
D: .; V: TRBV19; J: TRBJ1-1; CDR3: ASSTPGTYASGDTEAF